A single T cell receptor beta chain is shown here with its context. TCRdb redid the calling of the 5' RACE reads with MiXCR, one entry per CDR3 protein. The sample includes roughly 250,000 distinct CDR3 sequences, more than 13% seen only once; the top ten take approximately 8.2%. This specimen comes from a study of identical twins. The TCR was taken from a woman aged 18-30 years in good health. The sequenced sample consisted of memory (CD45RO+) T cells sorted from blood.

In nucleotides, the CDR3 is TGTGCCAGCAGTTACTCTCAGGGTGGTCAGCCCCAGCATTTT. Amino acid sequence: CASSYSQGGQPQHF. The rearrangement joins TRBV6-5 to TRBJ1-5, with D perhaps matching TRBD1 (5 bases). With 0 bases removed from V and 6 bases from J, the gap between germline ends came to 9 bases. The CDR3 has 14 residues. CDR1 MNHEY and CDR2 SVGAGI come from the germline V gene.